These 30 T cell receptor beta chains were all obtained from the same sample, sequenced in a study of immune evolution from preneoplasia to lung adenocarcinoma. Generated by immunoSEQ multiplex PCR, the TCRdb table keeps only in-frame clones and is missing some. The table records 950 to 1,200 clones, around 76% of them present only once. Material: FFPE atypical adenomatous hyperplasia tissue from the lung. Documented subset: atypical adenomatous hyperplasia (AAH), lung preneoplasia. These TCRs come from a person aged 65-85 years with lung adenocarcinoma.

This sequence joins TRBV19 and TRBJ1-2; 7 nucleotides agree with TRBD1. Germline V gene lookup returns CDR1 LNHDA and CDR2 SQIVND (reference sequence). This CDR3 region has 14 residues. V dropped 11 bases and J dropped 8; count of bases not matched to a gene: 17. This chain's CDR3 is CACQAQGVLGGYTF. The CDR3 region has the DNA TGTGCCTGCCAAGCTCAGGGGGTCCTGGGAGGCTACACCTTC.

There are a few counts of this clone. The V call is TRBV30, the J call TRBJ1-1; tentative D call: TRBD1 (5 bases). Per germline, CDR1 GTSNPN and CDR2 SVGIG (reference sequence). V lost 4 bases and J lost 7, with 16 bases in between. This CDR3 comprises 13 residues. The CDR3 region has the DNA TGTGCCTGGACTAGTGGGGGGGTCGGTGAAGCTTTCTTT. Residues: CAWTSGGVGEAFF.

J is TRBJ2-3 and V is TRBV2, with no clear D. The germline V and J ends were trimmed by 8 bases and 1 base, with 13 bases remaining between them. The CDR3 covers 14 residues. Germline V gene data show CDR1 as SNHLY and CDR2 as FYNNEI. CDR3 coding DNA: TGTGCCAGCTCACTTCAGTTCCGCACAGATACGCAGTATTTT. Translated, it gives CASSLQFRTDTQYF.

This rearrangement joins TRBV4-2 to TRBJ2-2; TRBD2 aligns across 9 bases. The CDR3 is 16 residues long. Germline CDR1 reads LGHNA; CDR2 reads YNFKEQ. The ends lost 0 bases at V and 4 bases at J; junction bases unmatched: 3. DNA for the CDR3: TGTGCCAGCAGCCAAGACACTAGCGGGTTCACCGGGGAGCTGTTTTTT. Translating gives CASSQDTSGFTGELFF.

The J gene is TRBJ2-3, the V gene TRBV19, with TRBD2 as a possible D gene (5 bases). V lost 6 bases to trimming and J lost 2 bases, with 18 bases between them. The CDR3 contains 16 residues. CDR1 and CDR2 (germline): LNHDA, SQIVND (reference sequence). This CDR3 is CASSSILSENTDTQYF. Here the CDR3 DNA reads TGTGCCAGTAGCTCTATCCTTAGCGAGAACACAGATACGCAGTATTTT.

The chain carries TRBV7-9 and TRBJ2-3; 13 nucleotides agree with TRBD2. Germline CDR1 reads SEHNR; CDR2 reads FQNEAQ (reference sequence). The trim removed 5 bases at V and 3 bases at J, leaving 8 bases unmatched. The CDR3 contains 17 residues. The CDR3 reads CASSGQGLAGATDTQYF. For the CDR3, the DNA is TGTGCCAGCAGCGGACAAGGACTAGCGGGAGCTACAGATACGCAGTATTTT.

CDR3 nucleotides: TGCAGTGCTAGTAAGGGGCATACGCAGTATTTT. Protein sequence: CSASKGHTQYF. The genes are TRBV20-1 and TRBJ2-3, with a tentative D call TRBD1 (5 bases). CDR3 length: 11 residues. Germline-derived CDR1 and CDR2 are DFQATT and SNEGSKA (reference sequence). The V end was cut by 3 bases, the J end by 7 bases, with 8 bases between.

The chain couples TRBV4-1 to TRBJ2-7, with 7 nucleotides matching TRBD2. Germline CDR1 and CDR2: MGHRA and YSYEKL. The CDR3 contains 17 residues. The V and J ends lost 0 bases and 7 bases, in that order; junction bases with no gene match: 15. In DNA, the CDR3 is TGCGCCAGCAGCCAAGATCGGGGCGGGAGCTCCTACGTAGAGCAGTACTTC. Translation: CASSQDRGGSSYVEQYF.

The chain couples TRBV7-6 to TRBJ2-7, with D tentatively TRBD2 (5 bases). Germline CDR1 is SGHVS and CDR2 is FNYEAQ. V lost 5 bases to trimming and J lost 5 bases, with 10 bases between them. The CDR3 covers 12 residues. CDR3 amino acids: CASSGELDEQYF. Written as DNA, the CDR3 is TGTGCCAGCAGCGGGGAGCTCGACGAGCAGTACTTC.

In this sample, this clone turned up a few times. The CDR3 DNA reads TGTGCCAGCAGCTTAACGGCAAGGGGCGATCATGAGCAGTTCTTC. Translation gives CASSLTARGDHEQFF. The rearrangement joins TRBV7-9 to TRBJ2-1, with TRBD1 as a possible D gene (5 bases). V shed 2 bases and J shed 8 bases, with 16 bases lying between them. This CDR3 has 15 residues. Per the germline V gene, CDR1 is SEHNR and CDR2 is FQNEAQ (reference sequence).

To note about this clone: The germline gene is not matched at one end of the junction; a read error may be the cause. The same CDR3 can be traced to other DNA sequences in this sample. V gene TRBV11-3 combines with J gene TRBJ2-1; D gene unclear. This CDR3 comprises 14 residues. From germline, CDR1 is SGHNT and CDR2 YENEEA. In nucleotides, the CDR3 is TGTGCCAGCAGCTTAGTATACAGCTACAATGAGCAATTCTTC. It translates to CASSLVYSYNEQFF.

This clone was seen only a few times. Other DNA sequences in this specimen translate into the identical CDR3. CDR3 sequence reads: CASGLGLARNEQFF. CDR3 in DNA: TGTGCTAGTGGTTTGGGCCTAGCGAGGAATGAGCAGTTCTTC. The rearrangement uses TRBV12-5 and TRBJ2-1, with a possible D match to TRBD2 (6 bases). Trimming removed 1 base from V and 7 bases from J, with 11 bases in between. The CDR3 extends over 14 amino acids. In germline, CDR1 is LGHNT, CDR2 FRNRAP.

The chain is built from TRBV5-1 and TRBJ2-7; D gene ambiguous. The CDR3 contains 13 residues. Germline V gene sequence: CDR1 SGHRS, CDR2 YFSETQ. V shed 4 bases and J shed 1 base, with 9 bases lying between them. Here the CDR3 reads CASSPQPSYEQYF. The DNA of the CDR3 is TGCGCCAGCAGCCCCCAGCCATCCTACGAGCAGTACTTC.

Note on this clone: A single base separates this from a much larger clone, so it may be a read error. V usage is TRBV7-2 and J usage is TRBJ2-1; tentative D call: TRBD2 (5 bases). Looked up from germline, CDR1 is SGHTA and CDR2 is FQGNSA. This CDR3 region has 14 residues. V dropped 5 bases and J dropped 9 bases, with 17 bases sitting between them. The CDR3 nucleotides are TGTGCCAGCAGCACTGCGGCCGAGGAGGTTGAGCAGTTCTTC. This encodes CASSTAAEEVEQFF.

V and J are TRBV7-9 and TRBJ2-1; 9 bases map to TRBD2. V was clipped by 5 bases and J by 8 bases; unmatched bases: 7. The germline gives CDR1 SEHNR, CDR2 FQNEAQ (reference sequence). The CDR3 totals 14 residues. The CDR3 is CASSHAGGRDEQFF. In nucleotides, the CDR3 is TGTGCCAGCAGCCACGCGGGAGGGCGCGATGAGCAGTTCTTC.

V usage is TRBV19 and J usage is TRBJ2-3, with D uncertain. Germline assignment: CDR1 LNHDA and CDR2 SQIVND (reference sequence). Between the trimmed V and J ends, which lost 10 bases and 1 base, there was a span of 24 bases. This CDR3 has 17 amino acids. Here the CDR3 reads CATSRAPPQAGTDTQYF. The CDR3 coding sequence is TGTGCCACCTCAAGGGCCCCCCCGCAGGCTGGCACAGATACGCAGTATTTT.

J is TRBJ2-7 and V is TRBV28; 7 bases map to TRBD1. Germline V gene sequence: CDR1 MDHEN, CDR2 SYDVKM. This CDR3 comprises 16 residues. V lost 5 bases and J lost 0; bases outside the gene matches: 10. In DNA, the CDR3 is TGTGCCAGCAGTGCGTCCACAGGGGCCGCCTCCTACGAGCAGTACTTC. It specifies CASSASTGAASYEQYF.

The CDR3 is CASSFASVGEQYF. For the CDR3, the DNA is TGTGCCAGCAGCTTTGCCTCGGTCGGCGAGCAGTACTTC. This sequence joins TRBV11-3 and TRBJ2-7, with D hard to call. The CDR3 length is 13 residues. In germline, CDR1 is SGHNT, CDR2 YENEEA. V dropped 3 bases and J dropped 6 bases, with 12 bases sitting between them.

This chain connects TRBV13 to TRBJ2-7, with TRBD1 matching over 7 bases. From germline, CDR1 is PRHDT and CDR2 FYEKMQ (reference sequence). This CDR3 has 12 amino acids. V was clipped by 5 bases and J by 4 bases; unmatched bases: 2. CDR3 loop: CASSRQGYEQYF. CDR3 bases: TGTGCCAGCAGCCGACAGGGTTACGAGCAGTACTTC.

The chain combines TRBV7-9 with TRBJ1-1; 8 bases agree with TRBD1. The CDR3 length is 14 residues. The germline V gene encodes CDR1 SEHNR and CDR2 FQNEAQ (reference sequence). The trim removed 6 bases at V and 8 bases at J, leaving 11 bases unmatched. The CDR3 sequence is CASRPPTGEGEAFF. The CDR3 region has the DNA TGTGCCAGCAGACCTCCGACAGGGGAAGGGGAAGCTTTCTTT.

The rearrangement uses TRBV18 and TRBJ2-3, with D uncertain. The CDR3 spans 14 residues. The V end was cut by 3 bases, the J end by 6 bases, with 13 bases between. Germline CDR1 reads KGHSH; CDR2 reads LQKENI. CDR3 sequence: CASSPRPSVDTQYF. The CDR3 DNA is TGTGCCAGCTCACCGCGGCCTAGTGTGGATACGCAGTATTTT.

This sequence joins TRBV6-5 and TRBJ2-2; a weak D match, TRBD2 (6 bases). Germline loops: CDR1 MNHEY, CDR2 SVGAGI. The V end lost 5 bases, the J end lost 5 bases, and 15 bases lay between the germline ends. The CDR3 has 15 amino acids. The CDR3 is CASSPTWGRTGELFF. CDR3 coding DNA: TGTGCCAGCAGTCCTACGTGGGGGAGGACCGGGGAGCTGTTTTTT.

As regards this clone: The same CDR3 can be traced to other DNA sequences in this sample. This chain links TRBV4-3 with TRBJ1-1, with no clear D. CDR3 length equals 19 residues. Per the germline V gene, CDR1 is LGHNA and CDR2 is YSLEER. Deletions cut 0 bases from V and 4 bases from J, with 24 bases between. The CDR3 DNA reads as TGCGCCAGCAGCCAAGATAGGGCTGGCCTCTATGGATGGGGCACTGAAGCTTTCTTT. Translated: CASSQDRAGLYGWGTEAFF.

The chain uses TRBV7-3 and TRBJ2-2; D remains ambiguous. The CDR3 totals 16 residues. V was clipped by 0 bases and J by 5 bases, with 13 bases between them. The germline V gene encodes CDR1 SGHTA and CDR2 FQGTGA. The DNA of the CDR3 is TGTGCCAGCAGCTTAACCGGCCCGGGTGTTACCGGGGAGCTGTTTTTT. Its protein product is CASSLTGPGVTGELFF.

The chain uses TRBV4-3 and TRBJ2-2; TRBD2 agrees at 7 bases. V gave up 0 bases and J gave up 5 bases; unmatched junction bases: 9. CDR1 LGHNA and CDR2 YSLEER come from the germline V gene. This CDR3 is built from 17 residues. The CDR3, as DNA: TGCGCCAGCAGCCAAGATTGGGGGGGTTCAAGGACCGGGGAGCTGTTTTTT. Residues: CASSQDWGGSRTGELFF.

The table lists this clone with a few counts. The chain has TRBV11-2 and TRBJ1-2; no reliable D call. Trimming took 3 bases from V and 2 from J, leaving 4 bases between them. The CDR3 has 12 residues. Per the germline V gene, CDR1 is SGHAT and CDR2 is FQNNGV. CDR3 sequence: CASSLTNYGYTF. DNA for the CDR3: TGTGCCAGCAGCTTGACGAACTATGGCTACACCTTC.

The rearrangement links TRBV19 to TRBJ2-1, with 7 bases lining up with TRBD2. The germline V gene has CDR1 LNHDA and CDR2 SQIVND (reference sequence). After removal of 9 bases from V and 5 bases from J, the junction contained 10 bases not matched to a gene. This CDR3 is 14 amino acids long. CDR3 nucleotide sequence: TGTGCCAGCAAAAATTTTGGGGGGGACAATGAGCAGTTCTTC. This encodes CASKNFGGDNEQFF. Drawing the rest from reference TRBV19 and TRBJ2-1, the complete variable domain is DGGITQSPKYLFRKEGQNVTLSCEQNLNHDAMYWYRQDPGQGLRLIYYSQIVNDFQKGDIAEGYSVSREKKESFPLTVTSAQKNPTAFYLCASKNFGGDNEQFFGPGTRLTVL.

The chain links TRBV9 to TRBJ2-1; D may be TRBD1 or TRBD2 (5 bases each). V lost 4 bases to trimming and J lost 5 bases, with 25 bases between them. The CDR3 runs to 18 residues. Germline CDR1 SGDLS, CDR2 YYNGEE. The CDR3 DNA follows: TGTGCCAGCAGCACCGGGTATGTGTTGGGACCCGACCACAATGAGCAGTTCTTC. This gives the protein CASSTGYVLGPDHNEQFF.

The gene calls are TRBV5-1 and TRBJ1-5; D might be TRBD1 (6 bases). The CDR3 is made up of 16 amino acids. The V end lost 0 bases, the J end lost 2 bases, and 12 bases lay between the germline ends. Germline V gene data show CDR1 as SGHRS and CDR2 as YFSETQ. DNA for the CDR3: TGCGCCAGCAGCTTGGGTGTACAGGGAGGCAATCAGCCCCAGCATTTT. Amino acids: CASSLGVQGGNQPQHF. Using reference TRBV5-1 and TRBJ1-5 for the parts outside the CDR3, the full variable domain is KAGVTQTPRYLIKTRGQQVTLSCSPISGHRSVSWYQQTPGQGLQFLFEYFSETQRNKGNFPGRFSGRQFSNSRSEMNVSTLELGDSALYLCASSLGVQGGNQPQHFGDGTRLSIL.

CDR3 in amino acids: CASSERETDTQYF. CDR3 coding DNA: TGTGCCAGCAGTGAGCGGGAGACAGATACGCAGTATTTT. The chain carries TRBV6-4 and TRBJ2-3; 7 bases align to TRBD2. The CDR3 loop spans 13 amino acids. Trimming at V came to 3 bases and at J to 3 bases, leaving 0 bases not matched to a gene. Germline V gene sequence: CDR1 MRHNA, CDR2 SNTAGT.